The T cell receptor beta chain described here comes from a study of blood T cell repertoires in COVID-19. Study information: Both acute and convalescent COVID-19 samples were obtained from the United States, Italy and Spain. PBMCs, B-cell-depleted T cells, or T cells were the source of the cDNA or gDNA that made up the material.

Those who participated ranged in age from about 18 to 89 years and resided in about 24 US areas. Recovered status applied to Cohort 3 donors who had two consecutive negative PCRs. It also applied to those with clearance or with symptom resolution. The CDR3 has 12 amino acids. The junction had 3 bases not matched to a gene; V was cut back by 6 bases and J by 7 bases. Germline CDR1 reads SNHLY; CDR2 reads FYNNEI. TCRdb's copy holds only in-frame clones and misses some; the assay was immunoSEQ multiplex PCR. This table holds about 130,000 clones, roughly 75% found once. This sequence originates from a woman aged 45 to 65 who had recovered from COVID-19. The chain is built from TRBV2 and TRBJ1-3, with 7 bases fitting TRBD1. Sequenced: PBMCs or T cells enriched from blood (not recorded which). The CDR3 DNA reads as TGTGCCAGCAGCGTACAGGGGAACACCATATATTTT. Amino acid sequence: CASSVQGNTIYF.